This T cell receptor beta chain was sequenced for a study of blood T cell repertoires in COVID-19. The V gene lost 0 bases and the J gene lost 2 bases, with 13 bases spanning the gap. Germline CDR1 and CDR2: ENHRY and SYGVKD. The CDR3 sequence is 17 residues long. This table comes from immunoSEQ multiplex PCR, and its TCRdb copy is limited to in-frame clones, with some not included. This sample yields roughly 80,000 clones, of which more than 85% are seen a single time; about 2.5% belongs to the top ten. This rearrangement joins TRBV10-3 to TRBJ2-2; a possible D gene is TRBD2 (6 bases). What was sequenced was peripheral blood. The source of this sequence is a man aged 45-65 years with COVID-19, enrolled during active disease. The CDR3 DNA sequence: TGTGCCATCAGTGAGTCGAAAGGGACTCTCAACACCGGGGAGCTGTTTTTT. Translating it yields CAISESKGTLNTGELFF.